This is a list of T cell receptor beta chains from one sample in a study of multiple sclerosis patients with progressive multifocal leukoencephalopathy. Repertoires were generated with immunoSEQ multiplex PCR, while TCRdb's copy carries only in-frame clones and drops some. The table lists tens of thousands of clones, roughly 92% of them singletons. The sample comprised PBMCs. These receptor sequences come from a man aged 30 to 45 with multiple sclerosis. CDR3s include the opening cysteine and the closing phenylalanine or tryptophan. Each record gives: J gene, V gene, clone size, D gene, CDR3 DNA, CDR3 protein. A D gene is named only where the DNA matches it firmly. For some rows the clone size is stated as once, few or many, or as a class when expanded; others skip it.

>TRBJ2-7|TRBV29-1|once|.
TGCAGCGTGTCAGGAGGGACTGCCCCGAGCGGTGAGCAGTACTTC
CSVSGGTAPSGEQYF
>TRBJ1-1|TRBV5-6|.|.
TGTGCCAGCAGCTTGTACGGCGGGGAAGCTTTCTTT
CASSLYGGEAFF
>TRBJ2-2|TRBV11-3|.|.
TGTGCCAGCAGCCGGTTAGGGGGGAACACCGGGGAGCTGTTTTTT
CASSRLGGNTGELFF
>TRBJ1-1|TRBV5-4|.|.
TGTGCCAGCAGCATGGGCGGTCTGAACACTGAAGCTTTCTTT
CASSMGGLNTEAFF
>TRBJ2-3|TRBV9|.|TRBD2
TGTGCCAGCAGCGTAGAAGGAGGTAGCGGGAGGCTCACAGATACGCAGTATTTT
CASSVEGGSGRLTDTQYF
>TRBJ2-2|TRBV5-1|.|TRBD1
TGCGCCAGCAGGGGACAGGCAACGAACACCGGGGAGCTGTTTTTT
CASRGQATNTGELFF
>TRBJ2-1|TRBV7-2|few|.
TGTGCCAGCAGCCCCCAGTGGAGGAATGAGCAGTTCTTC
CASSPQWRNEQFF
>TRBJ2-1|TRBV6-1|.|.
TGTGCCAGCAGTGATCGTACCTCCTACAATGAGCAGTTCTTC
CASSDRTSYNEQFF
>TRBJ1-5|TRBV20-1|.|.
TGCAGTGCTAGAAGTAAAGACACCCAGCATTTT
CSARSKDTQHF
>TRBJ2-7|TRBV19|.|.
TGTGCCAGTAGTATAGGAAACACCCCTCAGACCTACTTC
CASSIGNTPQTYF
>TRBJ2-1|TRBV15|once|TRBD2
TGTGCCACCAGCAGATCGCGTCTAGCGGGAGCAGGGGGTGAGCAGTTCTTC
CATSRSRLAGAGGEQFF
>TRBJ2-2|TRBV15|.|.
TGTGCCACCACCTGGGGGCGGGACACCGGGGAGCTGTTTTTT
CATTWGRDTGELFF
>TRBJ2-5|TRBV19|.|.
TGTGCCAGTAGTATCCGGGACGGTGCACGAGAGACCCAGTACTTC
CASSIRDGARETQYF
>TRBJ2-5|TRBV5-4|.|TRBD2
TGTGCCAGCAGTTATGGGGGACTAGCATACGTTCAAGAGACCCAGTACTTC
CASSYGGLAYVQETQYF
>TRBJ2-1|TRBV7-2|.|TRBD2
TGTGCCAGCAGCCCCGGGACTAGCGGGAGCTTTTACAATGAGCAGTTCTTC
CASSPGTSGSFYNEQFF
>TRBJ2-1|TRBV18|.|TRBD2
TGTGCCAGCTCAACTCGGGGACTAGCGTTAGGAAGTGAGCAGTTCTTC
CASSTRGLALGSEQFF
>TRBJ2-3|TRBV7-9|.|TRBD2
TGTGCCAGCAGCTTCAGACTAGCGGGAGGGCCGGATACGCAGTATTTT
CASSFRLAGGPDTQYF
>TRBJ1-1|TRBV7-9|.|.
TGTGCCAGCAGCTTCTGGAACACTGAAGCTTTCTTT
CASSFWNTEAFF
>TRBJ1-1|TRBV27|.|TRBD1
TGTGCCAGCAGTTTCCACCTTGGGACAGGGGGGAACACTGAAGCTTTCTTT
CASSFHLGTGGNTEAFF
>TRBJ2-1|TRBV10-3|.|TRBD1
TGTGCCATCAGGCAGGGACAGGGGATTAGGGATGAGCAGTTCTTC
CAIRQGQGIRDEQFF
>TRBJ1-2|TRBV2|few|.
TGTGCCAGCAGTGAAGGGGGGGGAAGCTATGGCTACACCTTC
CASSEGGGSYGYTF
>TRBJ1-2|TRBV28|.|TRBD1
TGTGCCACCCAGGGACAGGGGATCTATGGCTACACCTTC
CATQGQGIYGYTF
>TRBJ2-3|TRBV27|.|.
TGTGCCAGCAGCCCTCCATACTTTGGGACAGATACGCAGTATTTT
CASSPPYFGTDTQYF
>TRBJ2-1|TRBV7-9|.|TRBD2
TGTGCCAGCAGCTTAAGGGGGACTAGCGGGAGGGGCAATGAGCAGTTCTTC
CASSLRGTSGRGNEQFF
>TRBJ2-7|TRBV7-9|.|.
TGTGCCAGCAGCACCGGACGGAAATCCTACGAGCAGTACTTC
CASSTGRKSYEQYF
>TRBJ2-1|TRBV27|.|TRBD2
TGTGCCAGCAGCCCAAGGCCCCGGACTAGCGGCCTCTACAATGAGCAGTTCTTC
CASSPRPRTSGLYNEQFF
>TRBJ2-1|TRBV6-5|.|TRBD2
TGTGCCAGCAGTTACCTCGGACTAGCGGGGGTTCGGGTGCAGTTCTTC
CASSYLGLAGVRVQFF
>TRBJ1-2|TRBV9|.|.
TGTGCCAGCAGCCCCTTTGGGAGGGTTGATGGCTACACCTTC
CASSPFGRVDGYTF
>TRBJ2-1|TRBV5-4|.|TRBD2
TGTGCCAGCAGCCCCGGGACAGCCCCTCGGGAACTAGCGGGAAATCGGCAGTTCTTC
CASSPGTAPRELAGNRQFF
>TRBJ2-3|TRBV5-6|.|.
TGTGCCAGCAGCTTGGTGGCTAGCGTTAGGACAGATACGCAGTATTTT
CASSLVASVRTDTQYF
>TRBJ2-5|TRBV11-2|.|.
TGTGCCAGCAGCTTAGAGTTTCAATTCATCGGGTCTTCCCAAGAGACCCAGTACTTC
CASSLEFQFIGSSQETQYF
>TRBJ2-7|TRBV19|.|.
TGTGCCAGTAGCCATCCATCCAGTTCCTACGAGCAGTACTTC
CASSHPSSSYEQYF
>TRBJ1-4|TRBV9|.|.
TGTGCCAGCAGCAAGTACGGGGGAGATGAAAAACTGTTTTTT
CASSKYGGDEKLFF
>TRBJ2-3|TRBV27|.|TRBD2
TGTGCCAGCAGTTCCCTAGCGGGACCTAGCACAGATACGCAGTATTTT
CASSSLAGPSTDTQYF
>TRBJ1-5|TRBV16|.|TRBD1
TGTGCCAGCAGCCAATCTCCTCGGGACAGGGTATTCCATAGCAATCAGCCCCAGCATTTT
CASSQSPRDRVFHSNQPQHF
>TRBJ2-1|TRBV21-1|.|.
TGTGCCAGCAGCAAGTGGTGGGGTCTAGATGAGCAGTTCTTC
CASSKWWGLDEQFF
>TRBJ1-3|TRBV10-3|.|.
TGTGCCATCAGTGAGTCGAAAGGTCTCAACGCGGGAAACACCATATATTTT
CAISESKGLNAGNTIYF
>TRBJ1-3|TRBV19|few|.
TGTGCCAGTAGTATACGTAACTCTGGAAACACCATATATTTT
CASSIRNSGNTIYF
>TRBJ2-1|TRBV5-1|.|.
TGCGCCAGCAGCCTGAGCACGTCCGTTACCTACAATGAGCAGTTCTTC
CASSLSTSVTYNEQFF
>TRBJ1-3|TRBV4-3|.|TRBD1
TGCGCCAGCAGCCCCTCTGGACAGGGCCAGTGGAGCACCATATATTTT
CASSPSGQGQWSTIYF
>TRBJ1-5|TRBV12-5|.|.
TGTGCTAGTGGTTTGGTAGGTTTAAGGGGCAGCTATAGCAATCAGCCCCAGCATTTT
CASGLVGLRGSYSNQPQHF
>TRBJ1-4|TRBV10-3|.|.
TGTGCCACCCGGACGGATCCAACTAATGAAAAACTGTTTTTT
CATRTDPTNEKLFF
>TRBJ2-1|TRBV10-3|.|.
TGTGCCATCAGTGAGTCAGTCAGCGATTCCTACAATGAGCAGTTCTTC
CAISESVSDSYNEQFF
>TRBJ2-2|TRBV9|.|.
TGTGCCAGCAGCGGGGACCCCACGGTGGCCGGGGAGCTGTTTTTT
CASSGDPTVAGELFF
>TRBJ1-5|TRBV5-5|once|.
TGTGCCAGCAGCTCTAGGGGTCGTGGCAATCAGCCCCAGCATTTT
CASSSRGRGNQPQHF
>TRBJ1-1|TRBV6-1|.|.
TGTGCCAGCAGTGGGGCAGCCTGGGACACTGAAGCTTTCTTT
CASSGAAWDTEAFF
>TRBJ1-2|TRBV5-6|.|.
TGTGCCAGCAGCTCCGGGCAGGGGTATGGCTACACCTTC
CASSSGQGYGYTF
>TRBJ1-5|TRBV27|.|.
TGTGCCAGCAGTTTAGCAGGGGCTCAGCCCCAGCATTTT
CASSLAGAQPQHF
>TRBJ2-2|TRBV5-4|.|TRBD2
TGTGCCAGCAGAGTTGATCGGGGGGGCGCCGGGGAGCTGTTTTTT
CASRVDRGGAGELFF
>TRBJ1-2|TRBV9|.|.
TGTGCCAGCAGCGTAGAGCTAGGGGCCATCTATGGCTACACCTTC
CASSVELGAIYGYTF
>TRBJ2-1|TRBV29-1|.|.
TGCAGCGTTGAATGGGACACACCCTACAATGAGCAGTTCTTC
CSVEWDTPYNEQFF
>TRBJ2-2|TRBV5-6|.|TRBD2
TGTGCCAGCAGCACCGGGACTAGCTGGGAGCTGTTTTTT
CASSTGTSWELFF
>TRBJ2-4|TRBV4-3|.|TRBD1
TGCGCCAGCAGCCCCGGGACAGGCGCCCCGGGTACCAAAAACATTCAGTACTTC
CASSPGTGAPGTKNIQYF
>TRBJ2-7|TRBV9|.|TRBD1
TGTGCCAGCAGCGTAGAACCAGGGGGATTAGTCGAGCAGTACTTC
CASSVEPGGLVEQYF
>TRBJ2-3|TRBV7-2|.|.
TGTGCCAGCAGCTTTCGACGGGATCATACGCAGTATTTT
CASSFRRDHTQYF